This TCR beta chain was obtained from a study of cytomegalovirus exposure and HLA in healthy donors. Overall study: The roughly 120 validation repertoires, a later analysis reported, used the same platform as the approximately 670 first-cohort repertoires.

About this clone itself: Antigen: not known.

It was the approximately 120-subject validation cohort, separate from the approximately 680-subject first cohort, to which the donors belonged. Germline CDR1 reads SQVTM; CDR2 reads ANQGSEA. The CDR3 is 11 residues long. The V end was cut by 3 bases, the J end by 8 bases, with 10 bases between. Clones were read by immunoSEQ multiplex PCR, and TCRdb kept only the in-frame ones, dropping some. The table includes roughly 120,000 clones, roughly 88% detected once. The study's findings and limits: Rarity marked most TCR sequences, yet some public TCRs occurred in many donors. CMV antigen specificity was confirmed in vitro for three CMV-associated chains.

This TCR came from a man aged 18 to 30 in good health and CMV-seronegative. V gene TRBV29-1 combines with J gene TRBJ1-1; D ambiguous. Sequences were obtained from PBMCs. CDR3 amino acids: CSVEEGNEAFF. The CDR3 bases are TGCAGCGTTGAGGAGGGAAACGAAGCTTTCTTT.